This T cell receptor (beta chain) comes out of a study of T-cell reconstitution after alpha-beta-depleted transplantation in children. General observations from the study: Surviving recipient T cells and thymic progenitors produced the high day-60 TCRbeta diversity seen in some patients. In patients about two months after transplant, alpha-beta T cells reportedly arose from several hundred expanded graft clones. It was newly produced T cells that mostly accounted for T-cell counts and diversity one year after transplant.

V was trimmed by 3 bases and J by 5 bases, leaving 9 bases between them. The V gene's germline CDR1 is KGHDR and CDR2 SFDVKD. This CDR3 comprises 13 residues. This clonotype is labeled medium-sized. Its antigen is unknown. Unique molecular identifiers were used in preparing the TCRbeta library. MiXCR, run by TCRdb on the PCR reads, gives a single entry per CDR3 protein. Altogether over 100,000 distinct CDR3 sequences are present, 10% being singletons, with the ten largest covering nearly 35%. The rearrangement uses TRBV24-1 and TRBJ2-5, with D possibly TRBD2 on 5 matching bases. The source is a boy under 10 years old with acute lymphoblastic leukemia, due to receive a stem cell transplant. The sample was PBMCs, taken before TCRalphabeta/CD19-depleted stem cell transplant. The CDR3 protein is CATSDIWEETQYF. CDR3 DNA sequence: TGTGCCACCAGTGATATTTGGGAGGAGACCCAGTACTTC.